The sequence of this TCR beta chain was determined in a study of identical twins. Study results and caveats: Models underestimated out-of-frame TCR alpha sharing in monozygotic twins.

Germline V gene lookup returns CDR1 LGHNA and CDR2 YNFKEQ. CDR3 length: 15 amino acids. The V and J ends lost 2 bases and 2 bases, in that order; junction bases with no gene match: 2. MiXCR, run by TCRdb on the 5' RACE reads, gives a single entry per CDR3 protein. The sample has hundreds of thousands of distinct CDR3 sequences, roughly 8% seen once. This clonotype was picked up a small number of times. What it binds is not known. In addition, the sample was reused for a study of yellow fever vaccine responses in identical twins.

This clonotype was sampled from a young woman in good health. The chain couples TRBV4-2 to TRBJ2-3, with 9 bases that match TRBD2. Sequencing used PBMCs. CDR3 sequence reads: CASSQRLAATDTQYF. The CDR3 DNA follows: TGTGCCAGCAGCCAACGACTAGCGGCCACAGATACGCAGTATTTT.